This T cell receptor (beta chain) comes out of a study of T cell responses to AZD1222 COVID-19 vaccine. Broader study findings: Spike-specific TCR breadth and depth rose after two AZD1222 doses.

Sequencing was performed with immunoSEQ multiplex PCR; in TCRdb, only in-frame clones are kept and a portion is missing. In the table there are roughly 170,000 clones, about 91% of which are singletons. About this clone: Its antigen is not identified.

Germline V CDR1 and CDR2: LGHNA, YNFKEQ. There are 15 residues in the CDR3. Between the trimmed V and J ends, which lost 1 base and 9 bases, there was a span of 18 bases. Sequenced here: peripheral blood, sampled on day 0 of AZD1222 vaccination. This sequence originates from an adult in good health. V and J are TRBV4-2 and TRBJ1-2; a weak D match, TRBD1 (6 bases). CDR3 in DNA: TGTGCCAGCAGCCAAGGGGGGTCAGGGGTAGTAAGCTACACCTTC. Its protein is CASSQGGSGVVSYTF.